The 8 T cell receptor beta chains given below trace back to one sample, sequenced in a study of CD8 T cells in Susac syndrome. With random hexamers, about 0.5 to 1 ug RNA was reverse transcribed. TCRdb called the immunoSEQ multiplex PCR reads again in MiXCR, with one record for every CDR3 protein. Among some 150,000 distinct CDR3 sequences, about 94% were seen once, and the ten largest hold 0.2% to 0.25%. Input material: CD8+ T cells from PBMCs. Receptor source: a human donor with multiple sclerosis.

The rearrangement uses TRBV4-1 and TRBJ2-7; 12 bases map to TRBD2. Losses at the gene ends were 5 bases for V and 3 bases for J; bases not matched to a gene: 5. The CDR3 runs to 15 residues. Per the germline V gene, CDR1 is MGHRA and CDR2 is YSYEKL. This chain's CDR3 is CASSSTSGGYYEQYF. CDR3 coding DNA: TGCGCCAGCAGCTCGACTAGCGGGGGATACTACGAGCAGTACTTC.

The V gene is TRBV19, the J gene TRBJ2-7, with 9 bases that match TRBD1. After removal of 5 bases from V and 5 bases from J, the junction contained 10 bases not matched to a gene. The CDR3 sequence is 15 residues long. Germline V gene sequence: CDR1 LNHDA, CDR2 SQIVND (reference sequence). This CDR3 is CASSRSPGQGNEQYF. CDR3 bases: TGTGCCAGTAGTCGGAGCCCGGGACAGGGTAACGAGCAGTACTTC.

The chain uses TRBV13 and TRBJ2-3; D perhaps matches TRBD2 (6 bases). V was clipped by 6 bases and J by 0 bases, with 13 bases between them. This CDR3 spans 15 amino acids. The germline V gene encodes CDR1 PRHDT and CDR2 FYEKMQ (reference sequence). CDR3 region: CASSSAGRSTDTQYF. The CDR3 nucleotides are TGTGCCAGCAGTTCTGCGGGGAGGAGCACAGATACGCAGTATTTT.

The J gene is TRBJ1-3, the V gene TRBV9; 7 bases are a match to TRBD1. The germline V gene has CDR1 SGDLS and CDR2 YYNGEE. V lost 0 bases, J lost 2 bases, and 2 bases stayed unmatched. The CDR3 runs to 15 residues. The CDR3: CASSVAQGTGNTIYF. The DNA of the CDR3 is TGTGCCAGCAGCGTAGCACAGGGGACTGGAAACACCATATATTTT.

The gene calls are TRBV27 and TRBJ2-7; possible D gene TRBD1, 5 bases. The CDR3 covers 13 residues. V lost 5 bases and J 3 bases, leaving 11 bases between the germline ends. Looked up from germline, CDR1 is MNHEY and CDR2 is SMNVEV (reference sequence). In DNA form, the CDR3 reads TGTGCCAGCAGTCGCCGACAGTTCTACGAGCAGTACTTC. Translated, it gives CASSRRQFYEQYF.

The V gene is TRBV27, the J gene TRBJ1-6; D remains ambiguous. Germline values: CDR1 MNHEY, CDR2 SMNVEV (reference sequence). This CDR3 region has 17 residues. V gave up 4 bases and J gave up 1 base, with 14 bases separating them. CDR3 bases: TGTGCCAGCAGTTCTAACTCAGTTAGGTCCTATAATTCACCCCTCCACTTT. It encodes CASSSNSVRSYNSPLHF.

This clonotype was detected only a few times. The chain couples TRBV27 to TRBJ2-7, with D possibly being TRBD1 (8 bases). The CDR3 is 14 amino acids. The ends were cut back, 4 bases at V and 4 bases at J, with 14 bases in the middle. Per germline, CDR1 MNHEY and CDR2 SMNVEV (reference sequence). CDR3 sequence: CASSSTGGAYEQYF. The CDR3 DNA is TGTGCCAGCAGTTCTACAGGGGGGGCGTACGAGCAGTACTTC.

V gene TRBV20-1 combines with J gene TRBJ2-7, with D tentatively TRBD2 (5 bases). Germline CDR1 and CDR2: DFQATT and SNEGSKA (reference sequence). V was shortened by 5 bases and J by 5 bases, with 7 bases between the two germline ends. The CDR3 has 10 amino acids. CDR3 amino acids: CSALGNEQYF. CDR3 DNA sequence: TGCAGTGCTCTCGGGAACGAGCAGTACTTC.